These 30 T cell receptor beta chains were sequenced from one sample in a study of post-analysis software for immune sequencing data. Broader study findings: With TRBV5-6, TRBV5-1 and TRBV20-1 included, 4 to 6 TRBV segments were more frequent in patients than in controls.

Unique molecular identifiers were present in the TCR beta cDNA libraries. TCRdb re-derived calls from the PCR reads in MiXCR, one entry per CDR3 protein. The sample lists roughly 400,000 distinct CDR3 sequences, over 30% occurring once. The antigens for these receptors are not known. The sample was blood. Source of these receptors: a girl aged 2 to 9 with multiple sclerosis.

This clonotype was counted a few times. The chain joins TRBV24-1 to TRBJ1-2; no firm D call. Germline V gives CDR1 KGHDR, CDR2 SFDVKD. Between the trimmed V and J ends, which lost 6 bases and 4 bases, there was a span of 11 bases. The CDR3 sequence is 13 residues long. DNA for the CDR3: TGTGCCACCAGTCCGGGATGGGGCTATGGCTACACCTTC. It yields the protein CATSPGWGYGYTF.

The chain has TRBV13 and TRBJ2-4; no definite D call. V lost 0 bases to trimming and J lost 1 base, with 7 bases between them. The germline CDR1 and CDR2 sequences are PRHDT and FYEKMQ (reference sequence). CDR3 length: 15 residues. In nucleotides, the CDR3 is TGTGCCAGCAGCTTAGGGACGTGGGCCAAAAACATTCAGTACTTC. Protein sequence: CASSLGTWAKNIQYF.

This clonotype was detected only a few times. The chain employs TRBV9 and TRBJ2-7; a possible D gene is TRBD1 (6 bases). Per the germline V gene, CDR1 is SGDLS and CDR2 is YYNGEE. The CDR3 length is 15 residues. Deletions cut 0 bases from V and 5 bases from J, with 15 bases between. The chain's CDR3 is CASSVGGQGRHEQYF. CDR3 DNA: TGTGCCAGCAGCGTAGGAGGGCAGGGGCGCCACGAGCAGTACTTC. Using reference TRBV9 and TRBJ2-7 for the parts outside the CDR3, the full variable domain is DSGVTQTPKHLITATGQRVTLRCSPRSGDLSVYWYQQSLDQGLQFLIQYYNGEERAKGNILERFSAQQFPDLHSELNLSSLELGDSALYFCASSVGGQGRHEQYFGPGTRLTVT.

This sequence joins TRBV7-3 and TRBJ2-3; D is undetermined. The CDR3 contains 16 residues. Trimming shortened V by 6 bases and J by 1 base, and 17 bases separated the two germline ends. The V gene's germline CDR1 is SGHTA and CDR2 FQGTGA. DNA of the CDR3: TGTGCCAGCAGTTTCGGACGGGCCCGGGGCACAGATACGCAGTATTTT. It codes for CASSFGRARGTDTQYF.

V usage is TRBV20-1 and J usage is TRBJ1-4; no clear D gene. The CDR3 consists of 13 residues. Germline CDR1 is DFQATT and CDR2 is SNEGSKA (reference sequence). Between the trimmed V and J ends, which lost 1 base and 4 bases, there was a span of 7 bases. CDR3 protein: CSARVQSNEKLFF. The DNA for the CDR3 is TGCAGTGCTAGAGTACAGAGTAATGAAAAACTGTTTTTT.

The rearrangement links TRBV29-1 to TRBJ1-5; no reliable D call. Germline loops: CDR1 SQVTM, CDR2 ANQGSEA. V lost 5 bases and J 5 bases, leaving 13 bases between the germline ends. The CDR3 spans 13 residues. The CDR3 sequence: CSVREQADQPQHF. The CDR3 bases are TGCAGCGTTAGGGAGCAGGCTGATCAGCCCCAGCATTTT. The whole variable domain, filled in from reference TRBV29-1 and TRBJ1-5, reads SAVISQKPSRDICQRGTSLTIQCQVDSQVTMMFWYRQQPGQSLTLIATANQGSEATYESGFVIDKFPISRPNLTFSTLTVSNMSPEDSSIYLCSVREQADQPQHFGDGTRLSIL.

This clonotype turned up a few times. This sequence joins TRBV7-3 and TRBJ2-3, with D maybe TRBD2 (7 bases). V was clipped by 1 base and J by 3 bases, with 20 bases between them. From germline, CDR1 is SGHTA and CDR2 FQGTGA. This CDR3 is 18 amino acids long. This CDR3 reads CASSLITGSGTITDTQYF. CDR3 DNA sequence: TGTGCCAGCAGCTTAATAACAGGGAGCGGGACTATTACAGATACGCAGTATTTT.

The chain uses TRBV7-2 and TRBJ2-1; D is perhaps TRBD2 (7 bases). This CDR3 spans 17 amino acids. V was cut by 4 bases and J by 6 bases, with 22 bases left in between. Looked up from germline, CDR1 is SGHTA and CDR2 is FQGNSA. CDR3 nucleotide sequence: TGTGCCAGCAGCTCCCCCTCGGGGGGCGGGGGTCGCAATGAGCAGTTCTTC. Protein sequence: CASSSPSGGGGRNEQFF.

CDR3 loop: CASSGGRGGTDTQYF. Written as DNA, the CDR3 is TGCGCCAGCAGCGGCGGGAGGGGTGGCACAGATACGCAGTATTTT. The chain links TRBV5-1 to TRBJ2-3; TRBD2 matches at 9 bases. The CDR3 runs to 15 residues. Germline V CDR1 and CDR2: SGHRS, YFSETQ. Germline trimming cut 4 bases from V and 1 base from J; bases unmatched to any gene: 4.

This clonotype occurred a few times. The rearrangement joins TRBV5-1 to TRBJ2-7; D unclear. CDR3 length: 14 residues. From germline, CDR1 is SGHRS and CDR2 YFSETQ. Trimming removed 0 bases at V and 7 bases at J, with 14 bases between. The CDR3 DNA follows: TGCGCCAGCAGCTTGGCCAGGCGTGGCTTGGAGCAGTACTTC. This gives the protein CASSLARRGLEQYF. The full variable domain, in which reference TRBV5-1 and TRBJ2-7 provide the parts outside the CDR3, is KAGVTQTPRYLIKTRGQQVTLSCSPISGHRSVSWYQQTPGQGLQFLFEYFSETQRNKGNFPGRFSGRQFSNSRSEMNVSTLELGDSALYLCASSLARRGLEQYFGPGTRLTVT.

The rearrangement joins TRBV24-1 to TRBJ2-7; a possible D gene is TRBD1 (5 bases). The CDR3 runs 13 residues. Germline values: CDR1 KGHDR, CDR2 SFDVKD. The V and J ends lost 5 bases and 4 bases respectively, with 11 bases between them. The CDR3 DNA is TGTGCCACCAGTGCAGGGCCGCAATACGAGCAGTACTTC. Translation: CATSAGPQYEQYF.

The chain uses TRBV10-3 and TRBJ2-1; 9 nucleotides agree with TRBD2. This CDR3 is built from 14 residues. Germline values: CDR1 ENHRY, CDR2 SYGVKD. After removal of 11 bases from V and 5 bases from J, the junction contained 10 bases not matched to a gene. The CDR3 protein is CASSGTEGHNEQFF. DNA for the CDR3: TGTGCCTCTAGCGGGACGGAAGGGCACAATGAGCAGTTCTTC.

The rearrangement uses TRBV13 and TRBJ1-1, with TRBD1 identical over 7 bases. The germline gives CDR1 PRHDT, CDR2 FYEKMQ (reference sequence). V was clipped by 2 bases and J by 6 bases; unmatched bases: 12. The CDR3 totals 16 residues. CDR3 region: CASSLYGGNRGSEAFF. The DNA for the CDR3 is TGTGCCAGCAGCTTATACGGAGGCAACAGGGGTTCTGAAGCTTTCTTT.

V and J are TRBV7-2 and TRBJ1-2; TRBD1 agrees at 8 bases. The CDR3 has 16 amino acids. Per germline, CDR1 SGHTA and CDR2 FQGNSA. The ends lost 2 bases at V and 4 bases at J; junction bases unmatched: 9. The CDR3: CASSLSPIGTGYGYTF. CDR3 in DNA: TGTGCCAGCAGCTTATCTCCTATCGGGACAGGCTATGGCTACACCTTC.

Remarks on this clonotype: The junction departs from germline at one end; a sequencing error may be responsible. The J gene is TRBJ2-1, the V gene TRBV12-3 or TRBV12-4; D is perhaps TRBD2 (6 bases). The CDR3 has 15 residues. In DNA form, the CDR3 reads TGTGCCATCTCTCGAGGAGGGAGGTCGTACAGTGAGCAGTTCTTC. Translated, it gives CAISRGGRSYSEQFF.

This clonotype appeared a few times. The chain is built from TRBV20-1 and TRBJ2-5; D is ambiguous. This CDR3 region has 14 residues. In germline, CDR1 is DFQATT, CDR2 SNEGSKA (reference sequence). Trimming removed 6 bases from V and 3 bases from J, with 17 bases in between. The CDR3 sequence: CSAPVGRTEETQYF. The CDR3 DNA follows: TGCAGTGCCCCCGTTGGGCGGACCGAAGAGACCCAGTACTTC.

The V call is TRBV7-9, the J call TRBJ1-6, with D perhaps TRBD1 (5 bases). Germline V gene sequence: CDR1 SEHNR, CDR2 FQNEAQ (reference sequence). This CDR3 has 13 amino acids. The ends were cut back, 2 bases at V and 8 bases at J, with 7 bases in the middle. The CDR3 DNA follows: TGTGCCAGCAGCTTACAGGGTCATTCACCCCTCCACTTT. Residues: CASSLQGHSPLHF.

This clonotype appeared a few times. The V and J genes are TRBV10-3 and TRBJ2-7, with D possibly being TRBD1 (5 bases). Germline CDR1 and CDR2: ENHRY and SYGVKD. This CDR3 region has 12 residues. V lost 4 bases, J lost 5 bases, and 9 bases lay in between. The CDR3 nucleotides are TGTGCCATCAGTGGTTCGACAGACGAGCAGTACTTC. Its translation: CAISGSTDEQYF.

This clonotype was recorded only once. The chain is built from TRBV7-9 and TRBJ2-5; 9 bases are shared with TRBD1. The CDR3 extends over 17 amino acids. The V and J ends lost 5 bases and 0 bases, in that order; junction bases with no gene match: 10. The germline V gene has CDR1 SEHNR and CDR2 FQNEAQ (reference sequence). The CDR3 sequence: CASSPRFGQGYQETQYF. DNA of the CDR3: TGTGCCAGCAGCCCGCGGTTTGGACAGGGGTACCAAGAGACCCAGTACTTC.

This clonotype turned up a few times. The chain recombines TRBV28 with TRBJ2-1; 8 bases fit TRBD1. The CDR3 runs to 13 residues. Germline lookup yields CDR1 MDHEN and CDR2 SYDVKM. Losses at the gene ends were 6 bases for V and 8 bases for J; bases not matched to a gene: 6. The CDR3 DNA reads as TGTGCCAGCAGCTTCGACAGGGGCTATGAGCAGTTCTTC. Its protein product is CASSFDRGYEQFF.

The genes are TRBV5-1 and TRBJ2-5, with D unresolved. Trimming removed 4 bases from V and 5 bases from J, with 9 bases in between. Germline V CDR1 and CDR2: SGHRS, YFSETQ. The CDR3 is 12 amino acids. The CDR3 is CASSLPWETQYF. CDR3 sequence (DNA): TGCGCCAGCAGCCTGCCTTGGGAGACCCAGTACTTC.

In this sample, this clonotype turned up a few times. J is TRBJ2-7 and V is TRBV18; 8 nucleotides line up with TRBD1. CDR3 length: 14 residues. Looked up from germline, CDR1 is KGHSH and CDR2 is LQKENI. V shed 3 bases, J shed 2 bases, and the junction held 3 bases outside the gene matches. The CDR3 spells CASSPATGAYEQYF. The CDR3 DNA is TGTGCCAGCTCACCGGCGACAGGGGCCTACGAGCAGTACTTC.

The J gene is TRBJ1-4, the V gene TRBV15, with a weak D call TRBD1 (6 bases). Germline loops: CDR1 LNHNV, CDR2 YYDKDF (reference sequence). V was shortened by 1 base and J by 6 bases, with 12 bases between the two germline ends. The CDR3 sequence is 15 residues long. CDR3 protein: CATSRAATGHEKLFF. Written as DNA, the CDR3 is TGTGCCACCAGCAGAGCCGCGACAGGTCATGAAAAACTGTTTTTT.

In its sample, this clonotype was seen a few times. The genes are TRBV2 and TRBJ2-1, with D possibly matching TRBD2 (6 bases). Trimming shortened V by 4 bases and J by 2 bases, and 12 bases separated the two germline ends. Germline-derived CDR1 and CDR2 are SNHLY and FYNNEI. This CDR3 spans 15 amino acids. The CDR3 protein is CASSVERAPYNEQFF. CDR3 DNA: TGTGCCAGCAGTGTAGAGCGGGCACCCTACAATGAGCAGTTCTTC. Supplemented by reference TRBV2 and TRBJ2-1, the full variable domain reads EPEVTQTPSHQVTQMGQEVILRCVPISNHLYFYWYRQILGQKVEFLVSFYNNEISEKSEIFDDQFSVERPDGSNFTLKIRSTKLEDSAMYFCASSVERAPYNEQFFGPGTRLTVL.

The chain has TRBV27 and TRBJ2-7; 12 nucleotides match TRBD2. The V gene end was trimmed by 7 bases and the J gene end by 3 bases; junction bases not matched to a gene: 16. Germline values: CDR1 MNHEY, CDR2 SMNVEV (reference sequence). The CDR3 covers 18 residues. CDR3 coding DNA: TGTGCCAGCACCCAGGGAACTAGCGGGGGGAGTCGCGTCTACGAGCAGTACTTC. Residues: CASTQGTSGGSRVYEQYF.

This chain joins TRBV2 and TRBJ2-5, with 7 nucleotides matching TRBD1. With 6 bases clipped from V and 3 bases from J, the junction kept 4 bases outside the gene matches. The CDR3 spans 13 residues. In germline, CDR1 is SNHLY, CDR2 FYNNEI. The CDR3, as DNA: TGTGCCAGCAGCCAGGGGGACAAAGAGACCCAGTACTTC. This gives the protein CASSQGDKETQYF.

This clonotype turned up a few times. The chain combines TRBV5-1 with TRBJ1-2; TRBD1 agrees at 7 bases. V shed 4 bases and J 6 bases; nucleotides not matched to a gene: 9. CDR3 size: 14 residues. In germline, CDR1 is SGHRS, CDR2 YFSETQ. CDR3 in DNA: TGCGCCAGCAGCCAGGGGGTCGAGGGCGATGGCTACACCTTC. Protein product: CASSQGVEGDGYTF.

This clonotype occurred many times. The junction shows a germline mismatch at one end, possibly a read error. The chain employs TRBV20-1 and TRBJ2-7; D perhaps matches TRBD1 (6 bases). This CDR3 spans 12 amino acids. CDR1 DFQATT and CDR2 SNEGSKA come from the germline V gene (reference sequence). CDR3 coding DNA: TGCAGTGCCAGAGGACAGACCTACGAGCAGTACTTC. It encodes CSARGQTYEQYF.

This clonotype was detected a few times. V gene TRBV3-1 combines with J gene TRBJ2-1; D uncertain. This CDR3 region has 16 residues. The V and J ends lost 1 base and 6 bases respectively, with 16 bases between them. Germline CDR1 and CDR2: LGHDT and YNNKEL (reference sequence). DNA of the CDR3: TGTGCCAGCAGCCAAGTTCAACTACCTAATGCCAATGAGCAGTTCTTC. It specifies CASSQVQLPNANEQFF.

This clonotype was seen at least ten times. V gene TRBV4-1 combines with J gene TRBJ2-3, with D possibly called TRBD1 or TRBD2 (6 bases each). V shed 1 base and J shed 4 bases, with 15 bases lying between them. The length of the CDR3 is 16 residues. From germline, CDR1 is MGHRA and CDR2 YSYEKL. The CDR3 region is CASSQGPGGGADTQYF. DNA for the CDR3: TGCGCCAGCAGCCAAGGCCCCGGGGGCGGCGCAGATACGCAGTATTTT.